This T cell receptor beta chain stems from a study of T cell repertoires in cytomegalovirus infection. This clonotype was recorded a few times. What it recognizes is unknown. TCRdb used MiXCR to reprocess the reads, holding one entry per CDR3 protein. This sample yields 700,000 to 850,000 distinct CDR3 sequences, of which approximately 32% are seen a single time; 9.5% to 15% belongs to the top ten. Here the sequenced sample was cultured CD8+ T cells from PBMCs, taken from culture after CMV antigen stimulation. This clonotype originated in a human donor in good health (CMV status not recorded). Some clones in this sample may be carry-over from other donors' samples.

The CDR3 sequence is CASRVSGGLRIQYF. The CDR3 nucleotides read TGTGCCAGCAGAGTTAGCGGGGGCCTGAGGATTCAGTACTTC. The rearrangement joins TRBV2 to TRBJ2-4, with 9 bases matching TRBD2. Germline V gene sequence: CDR1 SNHLY, CDR2 FYNNEI. This CDR3 region has 14 residues. The junction had 10 bases not matched to a gene; V was cut back by 6 bases and J by 10 bases.